This TCR beta chain appears in the sequencing data of a study of Ad26.COV2.S vaccination and SARS-CoV-2 variants. This CDR3 contains 16 residues. CDR1 and CDR2 (germline): MNHEY, SVGAGI. V lost 4 bases, J lost 0 bases, and 12 bases lay in between. Sequencing was performed with immunoSEQ multiplex PCR; in TCRdb, only in-frame clones are kept and a portion is missing. The top ten hold around 4.2% of the sample, which has about 350,000 clones, 90% to 95% seen once. Regarding this clone: What it recognizes is unknown.

General study results and limits: Total responses of T cells may have been underestimated by the analyses of TCR breadth and depth. The authors reported substantial breadth in spike-specific CD8+ and CD4+ T cell responses after vaccination.

This chain connects TRBV6-5 to TRBJ1-4; no definite D call. This sequence originates from a human donor who had recovered from COVID-19. This specimen was peripheral blood, taken after recovery from COVID-19. CDR3 region: CASSSSYLTTNEKLFF. In nucleotides, the CDR3 is TGTGCCAGCAGTTCTTCCTACTTGACAACTAATGAAAAACTGTTTTTT.